This record covers a single T cell receptor (beta chain). This sample is drawn from a study of T-cell reconstitution after alpha-beta-depleted transplantation in children. Germline assignment: CDR1 MNHEY and CDR2 SVGAGI. Trimming stripped 4 bases from V and 3 bases from J, with 12 bases between. The CDR3 is 14 residues long. TCRbeta library preparation incorporated unique molecular identifiers. TCRdb passed the PCR reads through MiXCR, listing each CDR3 protein once. In the table there are about 580,000 distinct CDR3 sequences, 27% of which are singletons. This chain joins TRBV6-5 and TRBJ1-1, with a possible D match to TRBD1 (5 bases). The sequencing here drew on PBMCs, taken before TCRalphabeta/CD19-depleted stem cell transplant. This TCR derives from a boy under three years old with Wiskott-Aldrich syndrome, due to receive a stem cell transplant. The CDR3 DNA reads TGTGCCAGCAGTTGGGGCACAAGGGACACTGAAGCTTTCTTT. This gives the protein CASSWGTRDTEAFF.